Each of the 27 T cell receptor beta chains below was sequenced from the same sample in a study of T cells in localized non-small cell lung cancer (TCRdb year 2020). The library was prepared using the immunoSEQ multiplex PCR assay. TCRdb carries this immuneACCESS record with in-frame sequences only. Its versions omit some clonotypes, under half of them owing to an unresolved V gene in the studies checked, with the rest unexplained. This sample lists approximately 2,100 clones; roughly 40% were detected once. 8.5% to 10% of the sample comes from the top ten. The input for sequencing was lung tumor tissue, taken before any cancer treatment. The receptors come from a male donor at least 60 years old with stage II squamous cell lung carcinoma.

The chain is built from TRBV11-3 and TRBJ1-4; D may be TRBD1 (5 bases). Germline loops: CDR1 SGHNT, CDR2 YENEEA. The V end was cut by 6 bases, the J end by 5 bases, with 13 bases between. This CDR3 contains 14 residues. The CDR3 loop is CASRAGTGNEKLFF. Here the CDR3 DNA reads TGTGCCAGCAGGGCCGGGACTGGAAATGAAAAACTGTTTTTT.

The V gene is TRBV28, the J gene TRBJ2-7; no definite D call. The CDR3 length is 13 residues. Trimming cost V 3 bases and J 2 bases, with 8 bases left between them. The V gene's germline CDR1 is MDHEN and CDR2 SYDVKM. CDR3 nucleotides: TGTGCCAGCAGTTTCGGCAATGCCTACGAGCAGTACTTC. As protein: CASSFGNAYEQYF.

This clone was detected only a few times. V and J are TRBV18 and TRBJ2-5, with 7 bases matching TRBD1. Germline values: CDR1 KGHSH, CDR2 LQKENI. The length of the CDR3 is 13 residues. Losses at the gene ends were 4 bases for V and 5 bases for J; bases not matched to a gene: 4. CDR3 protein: CASSLLDRETQYF. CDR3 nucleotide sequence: TGTGCCAGCTCACTTTTGGACAGGGAGACCCAGTACTTC.

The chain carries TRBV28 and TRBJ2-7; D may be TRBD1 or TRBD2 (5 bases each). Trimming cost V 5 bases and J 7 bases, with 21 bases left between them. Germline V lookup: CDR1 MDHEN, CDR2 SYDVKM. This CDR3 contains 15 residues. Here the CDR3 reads CASSLRDEGVIEQYF. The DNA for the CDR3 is TGTGCCAGCAGTCTCCGGGACGAAGGGGTCATAGAGCAGTACTTC.

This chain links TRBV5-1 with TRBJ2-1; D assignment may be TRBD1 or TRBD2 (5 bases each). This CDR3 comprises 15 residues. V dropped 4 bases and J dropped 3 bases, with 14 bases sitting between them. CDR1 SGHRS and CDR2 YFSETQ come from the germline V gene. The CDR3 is CASSILGTDYNEQFF. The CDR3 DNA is TGCGCCAGCAGCATTCTCGGGACGGACTACAATGAGCAGTTCTTC.

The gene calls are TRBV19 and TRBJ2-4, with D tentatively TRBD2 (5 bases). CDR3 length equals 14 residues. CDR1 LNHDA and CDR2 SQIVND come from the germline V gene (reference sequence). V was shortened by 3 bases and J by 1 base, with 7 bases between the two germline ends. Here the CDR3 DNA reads TGTGCCAGTAGTATGGGAGCGGCCAAAAACATTCAGTACTTC. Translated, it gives CASSMGAAKNIQYF.

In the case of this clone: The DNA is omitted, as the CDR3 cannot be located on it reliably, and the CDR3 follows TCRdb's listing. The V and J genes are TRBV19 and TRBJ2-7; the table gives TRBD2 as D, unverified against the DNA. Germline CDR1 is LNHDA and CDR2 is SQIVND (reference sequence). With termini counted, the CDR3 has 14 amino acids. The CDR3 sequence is CASTSGPMHYEQYF.

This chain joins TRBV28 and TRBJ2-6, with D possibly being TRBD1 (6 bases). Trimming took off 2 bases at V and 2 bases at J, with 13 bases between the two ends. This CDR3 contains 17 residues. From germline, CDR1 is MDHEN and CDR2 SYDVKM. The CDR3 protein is CASSLGGVGTGANVLTF. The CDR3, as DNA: TGTGCCAGCAGTTTAGGGGGCGTCGGTACTGGGGCCAACGTCCTGACTTTC.

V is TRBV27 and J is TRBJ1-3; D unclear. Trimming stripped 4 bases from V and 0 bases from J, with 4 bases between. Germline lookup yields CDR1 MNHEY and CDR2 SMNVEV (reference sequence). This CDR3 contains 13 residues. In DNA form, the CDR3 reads TGTGCCAGCAGTTCGGACTCTGGAAACACCATATATTTT. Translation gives CASSSDSGNTIYF.

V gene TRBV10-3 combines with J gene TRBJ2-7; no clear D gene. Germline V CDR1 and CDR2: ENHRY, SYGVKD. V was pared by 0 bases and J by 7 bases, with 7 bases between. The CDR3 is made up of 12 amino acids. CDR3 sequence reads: CAISESFSEQYF. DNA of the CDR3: TGTGCCATCAGTGAGTCCTTTTCGGAGCAGTACTTC.

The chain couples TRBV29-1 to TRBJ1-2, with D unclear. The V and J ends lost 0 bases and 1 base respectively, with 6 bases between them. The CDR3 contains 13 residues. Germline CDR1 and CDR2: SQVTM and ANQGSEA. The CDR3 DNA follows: TGCAGCGTTGAAGATTCAGTTAACTATGGCTACACCTTC. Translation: CSVEDSVNYGYTF.

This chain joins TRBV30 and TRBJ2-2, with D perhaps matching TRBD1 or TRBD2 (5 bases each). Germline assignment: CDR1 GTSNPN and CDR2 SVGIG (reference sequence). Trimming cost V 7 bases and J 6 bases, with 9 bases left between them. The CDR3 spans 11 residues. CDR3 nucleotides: TGTGCCTTGGGGGTTCCCGGGGAGCTGTTTTTT. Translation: CALGVPGELFF.

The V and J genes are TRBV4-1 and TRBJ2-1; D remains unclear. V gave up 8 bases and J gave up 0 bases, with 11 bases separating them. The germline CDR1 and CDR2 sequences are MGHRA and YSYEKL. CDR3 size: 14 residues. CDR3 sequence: CASRQSFSYNEQFF. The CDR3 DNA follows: TGCGCCAGCCGGCAGAGTTTCTCCTACAATGAGCAGTTCTTC.

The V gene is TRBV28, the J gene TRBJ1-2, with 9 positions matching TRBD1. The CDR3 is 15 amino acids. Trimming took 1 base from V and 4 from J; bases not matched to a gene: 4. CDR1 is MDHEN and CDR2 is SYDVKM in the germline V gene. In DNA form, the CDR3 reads TGTGCCAGCAGTTTATCCGGGACAGGGACCTATGGCTACACCTTC. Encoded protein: CASSLSGTGTYGYTF.

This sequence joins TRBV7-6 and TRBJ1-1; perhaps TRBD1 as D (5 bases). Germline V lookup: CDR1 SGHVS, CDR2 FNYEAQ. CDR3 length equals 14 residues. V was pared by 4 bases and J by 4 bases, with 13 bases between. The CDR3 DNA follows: TGTGCCAGCAGCTCCCGTTGGGACGGCACTGAAGCTTTCTTT. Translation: CASSSRWDGTEAFF. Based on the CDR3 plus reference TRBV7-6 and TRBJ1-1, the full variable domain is GAGVSQSPRYKVTKRGQDVALRCDPISGHVSLYWYRQALGQGPEFLTYFNYEAQQDKSGLPNDRFSAERPEGSISTLTIQRTEQRDSAMYRCASSSRWDGTEAFFGQGTRLTVV.

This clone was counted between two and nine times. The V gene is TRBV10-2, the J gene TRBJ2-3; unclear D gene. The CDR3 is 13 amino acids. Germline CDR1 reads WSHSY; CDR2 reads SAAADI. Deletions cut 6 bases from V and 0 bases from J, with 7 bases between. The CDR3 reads CASRATSTDTQYF. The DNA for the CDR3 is TGCGCCAGCAGGGCGACTAGCACAGATACGCAGTATTTT.

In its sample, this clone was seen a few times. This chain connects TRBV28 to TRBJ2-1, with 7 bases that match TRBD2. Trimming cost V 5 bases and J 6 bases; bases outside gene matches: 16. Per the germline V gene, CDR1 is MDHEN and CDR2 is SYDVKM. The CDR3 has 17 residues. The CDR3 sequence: CASSPLMREGPLNEQFF. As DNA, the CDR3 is TGTGCCAGCAGTCCCCTCATGAGGGAGGGCCCGCTCAATGAGCAGTTCTTC.

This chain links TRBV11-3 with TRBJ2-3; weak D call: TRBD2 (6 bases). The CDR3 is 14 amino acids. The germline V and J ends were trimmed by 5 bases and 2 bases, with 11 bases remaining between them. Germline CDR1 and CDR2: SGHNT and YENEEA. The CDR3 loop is CASSLSGPTDTQYF. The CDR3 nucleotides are TGTGCCAGCAGCCTTAGCGGTCCCACAGATACGCAGTATTTT.

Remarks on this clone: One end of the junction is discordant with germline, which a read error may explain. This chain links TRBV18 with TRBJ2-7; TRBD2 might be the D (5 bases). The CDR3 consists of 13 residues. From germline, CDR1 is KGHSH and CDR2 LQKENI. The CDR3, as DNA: TGTGCTAGCTCCTCCGGACGGACTTACGAGCAGTACTTC. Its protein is CASSSGRTYEQYF.

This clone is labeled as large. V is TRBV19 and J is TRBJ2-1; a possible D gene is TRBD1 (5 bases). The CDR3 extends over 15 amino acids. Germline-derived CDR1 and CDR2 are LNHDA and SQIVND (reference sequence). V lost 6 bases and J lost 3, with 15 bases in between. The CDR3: CASRRQGSFYNEQFF. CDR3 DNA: TGTGCCAGTAGGCGGCAGGGCTCTTTCTACAATGAGCAGTTCTTC.

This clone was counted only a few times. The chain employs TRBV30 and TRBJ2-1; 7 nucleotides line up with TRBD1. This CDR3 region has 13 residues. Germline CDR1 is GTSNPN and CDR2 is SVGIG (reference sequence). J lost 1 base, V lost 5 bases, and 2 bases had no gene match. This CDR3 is CAWDRESYNEQFF. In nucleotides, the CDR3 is TGTGCCTGGGACAGGGAGTCCTACAATGAGCAGTTCTTC.

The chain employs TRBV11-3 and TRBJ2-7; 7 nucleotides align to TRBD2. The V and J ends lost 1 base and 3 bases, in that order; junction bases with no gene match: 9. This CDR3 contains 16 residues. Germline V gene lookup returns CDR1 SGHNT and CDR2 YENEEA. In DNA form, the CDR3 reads TGTGCCAGCAGCTTAGTCGGGGGGTGGCGGATCTACGAGCAGTACTTC. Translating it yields CASSLVGGWRIYEQYF. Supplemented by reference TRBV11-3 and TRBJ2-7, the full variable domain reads EAGVVQSPRYKIIEKKQPVAFWCNPISGHNTLYWYLQNLGQGPELLIRYENEEAVDDSQLPKDRFSAERLKGVDSTLKIQPAELGDSAVYLCASSLVGGWRIYEQYFGPGTRLTVT.

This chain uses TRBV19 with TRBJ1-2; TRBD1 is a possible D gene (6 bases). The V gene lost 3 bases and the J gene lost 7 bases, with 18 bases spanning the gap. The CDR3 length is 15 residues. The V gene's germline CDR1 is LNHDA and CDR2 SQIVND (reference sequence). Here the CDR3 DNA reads TGTGCCAGTAGTATCCCCGCCAGGGGCCCGGCTGGCTACACCTTC. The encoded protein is CASSIPARGPAGYTF. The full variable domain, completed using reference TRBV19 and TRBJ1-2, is DGGITQSPKYLFRKEGQNVTLSCEQNLNHDAMYWYRQDPGQGLRLIYYSQIVNDFQKGDIAEGYSVSREKKESFPLTVTSAQKNPTAFYLCASSIPARGPAGYTFGSGTRLTVV.

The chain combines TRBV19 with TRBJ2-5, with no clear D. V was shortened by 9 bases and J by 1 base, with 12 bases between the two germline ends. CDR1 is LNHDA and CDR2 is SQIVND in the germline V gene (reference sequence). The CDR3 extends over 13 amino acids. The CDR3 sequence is CASRSGLQETQYF. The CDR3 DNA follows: TGTGCCAGCCGATCCGGCCTCCAAGAGACCCAGTACTTC.

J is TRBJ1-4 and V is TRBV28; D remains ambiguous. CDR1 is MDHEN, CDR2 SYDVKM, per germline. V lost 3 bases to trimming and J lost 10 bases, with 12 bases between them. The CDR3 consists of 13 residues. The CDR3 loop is CASSFSGRGKLFF. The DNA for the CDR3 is TGTGCCAGCAGTTTTTCCGGGCGGGGAAAACTGTTTTTT.

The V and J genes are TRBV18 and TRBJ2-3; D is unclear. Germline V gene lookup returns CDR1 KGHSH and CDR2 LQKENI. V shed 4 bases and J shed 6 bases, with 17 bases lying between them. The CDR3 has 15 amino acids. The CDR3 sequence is CASSLPTNDPDTQYF. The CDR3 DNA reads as TGTGCCAGCTCACTCCCGACGAACGACCCGGATACGCAGTATTTT.

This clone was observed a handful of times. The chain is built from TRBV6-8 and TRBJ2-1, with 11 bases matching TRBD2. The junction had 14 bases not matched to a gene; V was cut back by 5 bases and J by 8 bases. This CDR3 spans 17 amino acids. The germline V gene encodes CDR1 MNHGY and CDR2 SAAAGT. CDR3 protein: CASSKNTLAGGGYEQFF. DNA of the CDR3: TGTGCCAGCAGTAAAAACACCCTAGCGGGAGGAGGCTATGAGCAGTTCTTC.